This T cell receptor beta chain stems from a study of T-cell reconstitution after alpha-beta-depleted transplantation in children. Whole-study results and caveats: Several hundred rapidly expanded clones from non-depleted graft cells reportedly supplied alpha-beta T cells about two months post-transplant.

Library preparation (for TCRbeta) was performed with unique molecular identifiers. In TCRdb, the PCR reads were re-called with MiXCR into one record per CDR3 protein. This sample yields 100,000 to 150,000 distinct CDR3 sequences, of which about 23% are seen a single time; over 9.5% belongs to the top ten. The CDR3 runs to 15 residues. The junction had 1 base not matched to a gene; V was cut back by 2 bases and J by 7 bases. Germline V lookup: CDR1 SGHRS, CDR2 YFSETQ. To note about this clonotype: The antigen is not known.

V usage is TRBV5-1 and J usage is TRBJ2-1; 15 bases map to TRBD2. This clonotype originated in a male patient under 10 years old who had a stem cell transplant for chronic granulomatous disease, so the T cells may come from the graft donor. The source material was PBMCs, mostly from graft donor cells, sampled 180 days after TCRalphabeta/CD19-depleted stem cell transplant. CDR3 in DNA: TGCGCCAGCAGCTTCGGGACTAGCGGGAGGAATGAGCAGTTCTTC. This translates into CASSFGTSGRNEQFF.